The sample holds a few counts of the clone carrying this T cell receptor beta chain. Its antigen is currently unknown. These data come from a study of T cell repertoires in cytomegalovirus infection. Study-wide points: HLA-C-restricted CMV-specific TCR beta clonotypes prevailed in the ex vivo response.

Trimming removed 4 bases from V and 5 bases from J, with 9 bases in between. Per the germline V gene, CDR1 is SGHTA and CDR2 is FQGNSA. The CDR3 totals 13 residues. One entry per CDR3 protein results from TCRdb running MiXCR on the reads. This table holds 40,000 to 55,000 distinct CDR3 sequences, about a fifth found once. V and J are TRBV7-2 and TRBJ2-1; D is unresolved. The input for sequencing was CD8+ T cells from cultured PBMCs, taken from culture after CMV antigen stimulation. The receptor was derived from a human donor in good health (CMV status not recorded). Some clones in this sample may be carry-over from other donors' samples. CDR3 in amino acids: CASSYGPHNEQFF. In DNA form, the CDR3 reads TGTGCCAGCAGCTATGGTCCCCACAATGAGCAGTTCTTC.